These T cell receptor beta chains were read from a single sample in a study of PD-L1 blockade in urothelial cancer. Libraries were prepared by immunoSEQ multiplex PCR; TCRdb keeps only in-frame clonotypes and omits some of them. The data hold about 51,000 clones, with around 87% observed a single time. Sample: PBMCs, taken around atezolizumab (anti-PD-L1) treatment. The source of these receptors is a man between 60 and 75 years old with urothelial cancer. CDR3s include the opening cysteine and the closing phenylalanine or tryptophan. The D gene is left open where the match is weak. Size is stated for part of the rows, as once, few or many counts, or as a class when the clone is expanded.

D gene: TRBD2
J gene: TRBJ2-1
clone size: -
CDR3 length: 15
V gene: TRBV6-5
CDR3 DNA: TGTGCCAGCACCTGGGGACTAGCGGGAGTAAATGAGCAGTTCTTC
CDR3 protein: CASTWGLAGVNEQFF

D gene: -
J gene: TRBJ2-1
clone size: -
CDR3 length: 18
V gene: TRBV5-5
CDR3 DNA: TGTGCCAGCAGCTTGGGCGTCGGGGATAGCCTAACCTCCAATGAGCAGTTCTTC
CDR3 protein: CASSLGVGDSLTSNEQFF

D gene: TRBD2
J gene: TRBJ2-7
clone size: -
CDR3 length: 14
V gene: TRBV29-1
CDR3 DNA: TGCAGCGTGGCCGGACTAGCGGACTCCTACGAGCAGTACTTC
CDR3 protein: CSVAGLADSYEQYF

D gene: TRBD1
J gene: TRBJ2-2
clone size: -
CDR3 length: 17
V gene: TRBV25-1
CDR3 DNA: TGTGCCAGCAGTGAATTCTCTGGGACAGAAAAAACCGGGGAGCTGTTTTTT
CDR3 protein: CASSEFSGTEKTGELFF

D gene: -
J gene: TRBJ2-7
clone size: -
CDR3 length: 12
V gene: TRBV7-8
CDR3 DNA: TGTGCCAGCAGCTTAGTTTTCGGGGGGCAGTACTTC
CDR3 protein: CASSLVFGGQYF

D gene: TRBD2
J gene: TRBJ2-1
clone size: once
CDR3 length: 15
V gene: TRBV7-2
CDR3 DNA: TGTGCCAGCAGCTTAACTAGCGGGGGGGCCTATGAGCAGTTCTTC
CDR3 protein: CASSLTSGGAYEQFF

D gene: TRBD1
J gene: TRBJ1-3
clone size: -
CDR3 length: 16
V gene: TRBV7-9
CDR3 DNA: TGTGCCTATTCCAGCCCGGGACAGGATTATGGAAACACCATATATTTT
CDR3 protein: CAYSSPGQDYGNTIYF

D gene: TRBD2
J gene: TRBJ2-3
clone size: once
CDR3 length: 16
V gene: TRBV27
CDR3 DNA: TGTGCCAGCACCCTGAGGACTAGCGGGAGTGCAGATACGCAGTATTTT
CDR3 protein: CASTLRTSGSADTQYF

D gene: -
J gene: TRBJ2-5
clone size: -
CDR3 length: 14
V gene: TRBV4-1
CDR3 DNA: TGCGCCAGCAGCCCGACTAGGTCTCGGGAGACCCAGTACTTC
CDR3 protein: CASSPTRSRETQYF

D gene: TRBD2
J gene: TRBJ2-7
clone size: -
CDR3 length: 15
V gene: TRBV18
CDR3 DNA: TGTGCCAGCTCATTCGGGACTAGCGAAATCTACGAGCAGTACTTC
CDR3 protein: CASSFGTSEIYEQYF

D gene: -
J gene: TRBJ1-3
clone size: -
CDR3 length: 14
V gene: TRBV28
CDR3 DNA: TGTGCCAGCAGTTTGCCGGGTGCTGGAAACACCATATATTTT
CDR3 protein: CASSLPGAGNTIYF

D gene: -
J gene: TRBJ2-3
clone size: -
CDR3 length: 15
V gene: TRBV6-5
CDR3 DNA: TGTGCCAGCAGTTACTCGATTTCAGGGTCCCATACGCAGTATTTT
CDR3 protein: CASSYSISGSHTQYF

D gene: TRBD2
J gene: TRBJ2-2
clone size: -
CDR3 length: 18
V gene: TRBV2
CDR3 DNA: TGTGCCAGCAGTGACAACTTGTATAGCGGGAGCGGCACCGGGGAGCTGTTTTTT
CDR3 protein: CASSDNLYSGSGTGELFF

D gene: TRBD1
J gene: TRBJ2-1
clone size: -
CDR3 length: 15
V gene: TRBV5-1
CDR3 DNA: TGCGCCAGCAGCTTGGGGACAGGGAACTACAATGAGCAGTTCTTC
CDR3 protein: CASSLGTGNYNEQFF

D gene: -
J gene: TRBJ2-7
clone size: -
CDR3 length: 15
V gene: TRBV6-6
CDR3 DNA: TGTGCCAGCAGTTACGGCCAGGGGAGCTCCTACGAGCAGTACTTC
CDR3 protein: CASSYGQGSSYEQYF